This T cell receptor beta chain was sequenced in a study of human T cells and chemical hapten exposure. Trimming took 4 bases from V and 0 from J, leaving 14 bases between them. The CDR3 is 15 residues long. CDR1 is SGHRS and CDR2 is YFSETQ in the germline V gene. MiXCR was run by TCRdb on the RACE reads, yielding one entry per CDR3 protein. The table shows fewer than 95,000 distinct CDR3 sequences, with about 11% occurring only once. Regarding time point: patch test 1, 2 weeks after DPC sensitization. Specified treatment: therapeutic diphenylcyclopropenone sensitization with weekly scalp DPC. The V and J genes are TRBV5-1 and TRBJ2-7; tentatively, D is TRBD2 (5 bases). The input for sequencing was whole blood, taken in connection with sensitization to the hapten diphenylcyclopropenone (DPC). The origin of this receptor is a man aged 40-49 years with alopecia areata. Some clones in this sample may be carry-over from other donors' samples. CDR3 DNA sequence: TGCGCCAGCAGCCCCCGCCCCGGGGACTCCTACGAGCAGTACTTC. It is translated as CASSPRPGDSYEQYF.